This entry lists 22 T cell receptor beta chains sequenced from one sample in a study of blood T cell repertoires in COVID-19. Sequencing used immunoSEQ multiplex PCR; TCRdb keeps in-frame clones, though not all of them. The sample holds 200,000 to 300,000 clones, about 85% seen once. The specimen was peripheral blood. The origin of the receptors is a woman of 80 years or more with acute or convalescent COVID-19.

The V call is TRBV28, the J call TRBJ1-2; 7 nucleotides line up with TRBD1. V gave up 6 bases and J gave up 8 bases; unmatched junction bases: 9. The CDR3 has 13 residues. The germline V gene encodes CDR1 MDHEN and CDR2 SYDVKM. Here the CDR3 reads CASRFDRAQGYTF. The CDR3 bases are TGTGCCAGCAGATTCGACAGGGCCCAAGGCTACACCTTC.

V usage is TRBV6-5 and J usage is TRBJ1-2; 7 nucleotides align to TRBD1. The germline V gene has CDR1 MNHEY and CDR2 SVGAGI. With 7 bases clipped from V and 4 bases from J, the junction kept 9 bases outside the gene matches. The CDR3 is 14 amino acids. The DNA for the CDR3 is TGTGCCAGCACCATGGAGGGGGCCAGCTATGGCTACACCTTC. Protein: CASTMEGASYGYTF.

The chain is built from TRBV7-2 and TRBJ2-5; 14 bases line up with TRBD2. Germline CDR1 reads SGHTA; CDR2 reads FQGNSA. CDR3 length equals 18 residues. The V gene end was trimmed by 4 bases and the J gene end by 0 bases; junction bases not matched to a gene: 7. CDR3 residues: CASSSGLAGATYQETQYF. As DNA, the CDR3 is TGTGCCAGCAGCTCGGGACTAGCGGGGGCCACGTACCAAGAGACCCAGTACTTC. Full variable domain (outside the CDR3, taken from reference TRBV7-2 and TRBJ2-5): GAGVSQSPSNKVTEKGKDVELRCDPISGHTALYWYRQSLGQGLEFLIYFQGNSAPDKSGLPSDRFSAERTGGSVSTLTIQRTQQEDSAVYLCASSSGLAGATYQETQYFGPGTRLLVL.

The genes are TRBV18 and TRBJ1-5; TRBD1 agrees at 8 bases. The CDR3 covers 15 residues. In germline, CDR1 is KGHSH, CDR2 LQKENI. J lost 4 bases, V lost 6 bases, and 8 bases had no gene match. The DNA of the CDR3 is TGTGCCAGCTCGACAATTACAGGGGGAAATCAGCCCCAGCATTTT. This codes for CASSTITGGNQPQHF.

The chain combines TRBV7-9 with TRBJ2-7; D is possibly TRBD2 (6 bases). Germline CDR1 SEHNR, CDR2 FQNEAQ (reference sequence). With 3 bases removed from V and 5 bases from J, the gap between germline ends came to 11 bases. The CDR3 totals 13 residues. Here the CDR3 DNA reads TGTGCCAGCAGCTTTGGGACTGTCAACGAGCAGTACTTC. It translates to CASSFGTVNEQYF.

Here the CDR3 DNA reads TGTGCCAGCAGCTTCGGGACAGGGGTTCAAGAGACCCAGTACTTC. This translates into CASSFGTGVQETQYF. The genes are TRBV11-2 and TRBJ2-5; 10 bases fit TRBD1. J lost 2 bases, V lost 3 bases, and 3 bases had no gene match. CDR3 length equals 15 residues. Germline assignment: CDR1 SGHAT and CDR2 FQNNGV.

The CDR3 region has the DNA TGTGCCAGCAGCCAAGTCGCCATTAGCGGGGGGGCCCGTGAGACCCAGTACTTC. Its translation is CASSQVAISGGARETQYF. The chain employs TRBV3-1 (or the pseudogene TRBV3-2) and TRBJ2-5; 11 bases line up with TRBD2. The germline V gene has CDR1 LGHDT and CDR2 YNNKEL (reference sequence). The CDR3 is 18 residues long. V lost 1 base to trimming and J lost 5 bases; unmatched junction nucleotides: 12.

V usage is TRBV23-1 and J usage is TRBJ2-1, with 8 bases lining up with TRBD2. TRBV23-1 is an ORF, with its function uncertain. The V gene end was trimmed by 2 bases and the J gene end by 10 bases; junction bases not matched to a gene: 7. The CDR3 sequence is 14 residues long. The CDR3 sequence is CASSQLLAGKEQFF. In DNA form, the CDR3 reads TGCGCCAGCAGTCAACTTTTAGCGGGAAAGGAGCAGTTCTTC.

The chain employs TRBV7-9 and TRBJ1-5, with D uncertain. This CDR3 contains 14 residues. The V gene lost 3 bases and the J gene lost 6 bases, with 12 bases spanning the gap. Germline lookup yields CDR1 SEHNR and CDR2 FQNEAQ (reference sequence). CDR3 loop: CASSFTGISQPQHF. In DNA, the CDR3 is TGTGCCAGCAGCTTTACCGGGATCAGTCAGCCCCAGCATTTT. The full variable domain, completed using reference TRBV7-9 and TRBJ1-5, is DTGVSQNPRHKITKRGQNVTFRCDPISEHNRLYWYRQTLGQGPEFLTYFQNEAQLEKSRLLSDRFSAERPKGSFSTLEIQRTEQGDSAMYLCASSFTGISQPQHFGDGTRLSIL.

The rearrangement joins TRBV5-1 to TRBJ2-7; D possibly corresponds to TRBD1 (6 bases). Germline V lookup: CDR1 SGHRS, CDR2 YFSETQ. The ends were cut back, 4 bases at V and 4 bases at J, with 18 bases in the middle. This CDR3 is 15 amino acids long. This CDR3 is CASSPGQSPQYEQYF. As DNA, the CDR3 is TGCGCCAGCAGCCCCGGACAGTCCCCTCAATACGAGCAGTACTTC.

The gene calls are TRBV5-4 and TRBJ1-2, with D possibly TRBD1 on 6 matching bases. V dropped 0 bases and J dropped 5 bases, with 11 bases sitting between them. Germline lookup yields CDR1 SGHNT and CDR2 YYREEE (reference sequence). This CDR3 is 14 amino acids long. The CDR3 spells CASSLDRVEYGYTF. CDR3 in DNA: TGTGCCAGCAGCTTGGACAGGGTGGAATATGGCTACACCTTC.

The CDR3 is CASSLEGGLAFPDTQYF. Written as DNA, the CDR3 is TGCGCCAGCAGCTTGGAAGGGGGACTAGCGTTCCCAGATACGCAGTATTTT. The gene calls are TRBV5-1 and TRBJ2-3, with 10 bases lining up with TRBD2. The trim removed 0 bases at V and 4 bases at J, leaving 8 bases unmatched. There are 17 residues in the CDR3. Germline lookup yields CDR1 SGHRS and CDR2 YFSETQ.

The rearrangement uses TRBV29-1 and TRBJ2-5, with TRBD2 as a possible D gene (6 bases). CDR1 and CDR2 from the germline V gene are SQVTM and ANQGSEA. The CDR3 is 12 amino acids. Trimming stripped 6 bases from V and 5 bases from J, with 13 bases between. CDR3 DNA: TGCAGCGTAGAGGAGGGTTGGGAGACCCAGTACTTC. Its translation: CSVEEGWETQYF.

The sample holds one count of this clone. J is TRBJ2-7 and V is TRBV6-1; D is uncertain. V gave up 1 base and J gave up 6 bases, with 16 bases separating them. The CDR3 is 15 amino acids. Germline assignment: CDR1 MNHNS and CDR2 SASEGT. The CDR3, as DNA: TGTGCCAGCAGTGAAGGTCTTTTTGGAGTGGGCGAGCAGTACTTC. Protein: CASSEGLFGVGEQYF.

This clone was detected many times. V is TRBV19 and J is TRBJ1-1, with TRBD1 as a possible D gene (6 bases). This CDR3 spans 13 amino acids. Germline assignment: CDR1 LNHDA and CDR2 SQIVND (reference sequence). Trimming removed 6 bases at V and 4 bases at J, with 12 bases between. CDR3 region: CASSPDSATEAFF. CDR3 bases: TGTGCCAGTAGCCCGGACAGCGCCACTGAAGCTTTCTTT.

The CDR3 reads CASSETPPRTEDYGYTF. The CDR3 nucleotides read TGCGCCAGCAGTGAGACCCCCCCCCGGACTGAAGACTATGGCTACACCTTC. The rearrangement links TRBV10-1 to TRBJ1-2; no definite D call. V gave up 2 bases and J gave up 3 bases, with 19 bases separating them. The CDR3 contains 17 residues. The germline CDR1 and CDR2 sequences are WNHNN and SYGVQD (reference sequence).

This clone was recorded only once. DNA for the CDR3: TGTGCCAGCAGTCACAATCAGCCCCAGCATTTT. Residues: CASSHNQPQHF. J is TRBJ1-5 and V is TRBV6-5; no clear D gene. Germline CDR1 and CDR2: MNHEY and SVGAGI. The CDR3 is made up of 11 amino acids. The V end lost 5 bases, the J end lost 3 bases, and 2 bases lay between the germline ends.

This clone showed up just once. This chain uses TRBV4-2 with TRBJ1-6; D perhaps matches TRBD1 (6 bases). Trimming stripped 5 bases from V and 6 bases from J, with 11 bases between. The germline V gene encodes CDR1 LGHNA and CDR2 YNFKEQ. The CDR3 loop spans 14 amino acids. The CDR3 is CASSSLGGNSPLHF. Here the CDR3 DNA reads TGTGCCAGCAGCTCCTTAGGGGGTAATTCACCCCTCCACTTT.

J is TRBJ1-5 and V is TRBV11-2; D is undetermined. CDR1 is SGHAT and CDR2 is FQNNGV in the germline V gene. V lost 1 base and J lost 7, with 11 bases in between. The CDR3 contains 14 residues. CDR3 residues: CASSLGFGGQPQHF. In nucleotides, the CDR3 is TGTGCCAGCAGCTTAGGTTTTGGCGGCCAGCCCCAGCATTTT.

The CDR3 region is CASSDQGTGNTIYF. The CDR3 coding sequence is TGTGCCAGCAGTGATCAGGGGACTGGAAACACCATATATTTT. The genes are TRBV2 and TRBJ1-3, with D possibly TRBD1 on 6 matching bases. Germline CDR1 SNHLY, CDR2 FYNNEI. CDR3 length: 14 amino acids. The V end was cut by 3 bases, the J end by 2 bases, with 8 bases between.

The gene calls are TRBV3-1 (or the pseudogene TRBV3-2) and TRBJ2-7, with no clear D. The CDR3 has 13 residues. V shed 2 bases and J shed 3 bases, with 8 bases lying between them. Germline loops: CDR1 LGHDT, CDR2 YNNKEL (reference sequence). DNA for the CDR3: TGTGCCAGCAGCCAACCGCCTAACTACGAGCAGTACTTC. Translating gives CASSQPPNYEQYF.

This clone has only one observation. The V call is TRBV6-5, the J call TRBJ2-7; D is undetermined. The CDR3 is 13 residues long. CDR1 and CDR2 (germline): MNHEY, SVGAGI. V gave up 0 bases and J gave up 2 bases, with 5 bases separating them. CDR3: CASSYSSAYEQYF. The CDR3 nucleotides are TGTGCCAGCAGTTACTCGAGTGCCTACGAGCAGTACTTC.